What follows are 14 T cell receptor beta chains derived from one specimen sequenced in a study of OX40 agonist ivuxolimab in advanced cancers. Sequenced by immunoSEQ multiplex PCR; TCRdb stores in-frame clones only, minus some. Seen here are 15,000 to 20,000 clones, 80% to 90% observed once, and the top ten hold roughly 60%. The sequencing here drew on CD4+ or CD8+ T cells sorted from blood, taken in a trial of the OX40 agonist ivuxolimab. The receptors shown here come from an adult with an advanced solid tumor such as melanoma, head and neck, liver or kidney cancer.

The gene calls are TRBV6-5 and TRBJ1-1; TRBD1 is a possible D gene (5 bases). In germline, CDR1 is MNHEY, CDR2 SVGAGI. The CDR3 totals 12 residues. V was clipped by 6 bases and J by 6 bases, with 11 bases between them. The CDR3 sequence: CASSPGGPEAFF. CDR3 DNA sequence: TGTGCCAGCAGCCCCGGGGGTCCTGAAGCTTTCTTT.

The chain carries TRBV27 and TRBJ2-2; 9 bases match TRBD1. Trimming cost V 6 bases and J 2 bases; bases outside gene matches: 1. The CDR3 runs to 14 residues. Germline CDR1 is MNHEY and CDR2 is SMNVEV (reference sequence). This CDR3 is CASRQGANTGELFF. DNA of the CDR3: TGTGCCAGCAGACAGGGGGCTAACACCGGGGAGCTGTTTTTT.

The CDR3 region has the DNA TGTGCCAGAGATAGCAATCAGCCCCAGCATTTT. It yields the protein CARDSNQPQHF. This chain links TRBV6-5 with TRBJ1-5; D gene uncertain. Germline-derived CDR1 and CDR2 are MNHEY and SVGAGI. There are 11 residues in the CDR3. Trimming left V 9 bases short and J 0 bases short, with 3 bases between.

This chain links TRBV28 with TRBJ1-1; D uncertain. The ends were cut back, 7 bases at V and 0 bases at J, with 12 bases in the middle. CDR3 length: 14 residues. CDR1 and CDR2 (germline): MDHEN, SYDVKM. CDR3 DNA sequence: TGTGCCAGCACCTTGGGTCCCATGAACACTGAAGCTTTCTTT. This encodes CASTLGPMNTEAFF.

The chain has TRBV9 and TRBJ1-1; D is undetermined. The CDR3 spans 14 residues. The V end was cut by 2 bases, the J end by 4 bases, with 12 bases between. Germline CDR1 and CDR2: SGDLS and YYNGEE. CDR3 in amino acids: CASSVTPSGTEAFF. The CDR3 coding sequence is TGTGCCAGCAGCGTCACTCCCAGTGGCACTGAAGCTTTCTTT.

The chain carries TRBV28 and TRBJ2-3; 11 positions agree with TRBD2. The CDR3 consists of 17 residues. V shed 3 bases, J shed 7 bases, and the junction held 12 bases outside the gene matches. Germline CDR1 reads MDHEN; CDR2 reads SYDVKM. CDR3 sequence reads: CASSLTSGETAYHTQYF. In nucleotides, the CDR3 is TGTGCCAGCAGTTTGACTAGCGGGGAAACAGCATACCATACGCAGTATTTT.

CDR3 in DNA: TGTGCCAGCAGCCAAGGGACTAGCGGGGGGTTACAAGAGACCCAGTACTTC. Translated, it gives CASSQGTSGGLQETQYF. This rearrangement joins TRBV4-2 to TRBJ2-5; 14 bases align to TRBD2. This CDR3 contains 17 residues. J lost 2 bases, V lost 1 base, and 3 bases had no gene match. CDR1 is LGHNA and CDR2 is YNFKEQ in the germline V gene.

The chain couples TRBV27 to TRBJ2-7; D unclear. Germline CDR1 MNHEY, CDR2 SMNVEV (reference sequence). Trimming left V 3 bases short and J 0 bases short, with 9 bases between. The CDR3 spans 14 residues. As DNA, the CDR3 is TGTGCCAGCAGTTTTAGTGGCGTCTCCTACGAGCAGTACTTC. Its translation is CASSFSGVSYEQYF.

The chain links TRBV27 to TRBJ2-2, with 7 bases lining up with TRBD1. The CDR3 sequence is 15 residues long. After removal of 2 bases from V and 4 bases from J, the junction contained 4 bases not matched to a gene. Germline CDR1 reads MNHEY; CDR2 reads SMNVEV (reference sequence). In DNA, the CDR3 is TGTGCCAGCAGTTTAGTGGCAGGGGGCACCGGGGAGCTGTTTTTT. It codes for CASSLVAGGTGELFF.

The V and J genes are TRBV5-6 and TRBJ2-7; 8 bases align to TRBD2. The germline V gene encodes CDR1 SGHDT and CDR2 YYEEEE. Trimming took 2 bases from V and 7 from J; bases not matched to a gene: 5. CDR3 length: 13 amino acids. As DNA, the CDR3 is TGTGCCAGCAGCTTAGCGGGAGTGGGTGAGCAGTACTTC. Protein: CASSLAGVGEQYF.

The chain is built from TRBV5-4 and TRBJ2-7; the D is unclear. This CDR3 has 13 amino acids. Germline V lookup: CDR1 SGHNT, CDR2 YYREEE (reference sequence). V lost 0 bases and J lost 3, with 7 bases in between. The DNA for the CDR3 is TGTGCCAGCAGCTTGGGTGAACTCTACGAGCAGTACTTC. Translation gives CASSLGELYEQYF.

V gene TRBV6-5 combines with J gene TRBJ2-7; 8 positions agree with TRBD2. Unmatched junction bases numbered 9, after V lost 6 bases and J lost 2 bases. Germline CDR1 and CDR2: MNHEY and SVGAGI. The CDR3 sequence is 15 residues long. As DNA, the CDR3 is TGTGCCAGCAGCGCTTCCCCGGGAGGGCCCTACGAGCAGTACTTC. Its translation: CASSASPGGPYEQYF.

The V and J genes are TRBV29-1 and TRBJ2-7; D not certain. The germline CDR1 and CDR2 sequences are SQVTM and ANQGSEA. The length of the CDR3 is 13 residues. V gave up 2 bases and J gave up 0 bases, with 8 bases separating them. CDR3 in amino acids: CSVEIQDSYEQYF. CDR3 nucleotide sequence: TGCAGCGTTGAAATCCAGGACTCCTACGAGCAGTACTTC.

The chain links TRBV29-1 to TRBJ2-7; 9 bases match TRBD1. The trim removed 1 base at V and 6 bases at J, leaving 7 bases unmatched. This CDR3 comprises 14 residues. Looked up from germline, CDR1 is SQVTM and CDR2 is ANQGSEA. This CDR3 is CSVEAGTGPGEQYF. CDR3 DNA sequence: TGCAGCGTTGAAGCAGGGACAGGGCCGGGCGAGCAGTACTTC.